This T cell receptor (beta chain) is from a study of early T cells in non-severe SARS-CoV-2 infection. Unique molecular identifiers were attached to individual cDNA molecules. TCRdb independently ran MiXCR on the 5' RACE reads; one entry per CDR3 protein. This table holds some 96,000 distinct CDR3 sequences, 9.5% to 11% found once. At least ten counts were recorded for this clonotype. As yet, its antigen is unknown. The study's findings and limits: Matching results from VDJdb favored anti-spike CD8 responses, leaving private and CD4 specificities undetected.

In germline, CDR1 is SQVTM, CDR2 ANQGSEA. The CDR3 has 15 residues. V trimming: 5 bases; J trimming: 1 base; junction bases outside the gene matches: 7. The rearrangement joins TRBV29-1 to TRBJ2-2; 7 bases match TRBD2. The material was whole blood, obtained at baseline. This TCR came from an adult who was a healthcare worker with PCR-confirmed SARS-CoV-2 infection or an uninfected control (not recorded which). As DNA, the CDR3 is TGCAGCGTTATACCGGGACTACGGAACACCGGGGAGCTGTTTTTT. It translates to CSVIPGLRNTGELFF.